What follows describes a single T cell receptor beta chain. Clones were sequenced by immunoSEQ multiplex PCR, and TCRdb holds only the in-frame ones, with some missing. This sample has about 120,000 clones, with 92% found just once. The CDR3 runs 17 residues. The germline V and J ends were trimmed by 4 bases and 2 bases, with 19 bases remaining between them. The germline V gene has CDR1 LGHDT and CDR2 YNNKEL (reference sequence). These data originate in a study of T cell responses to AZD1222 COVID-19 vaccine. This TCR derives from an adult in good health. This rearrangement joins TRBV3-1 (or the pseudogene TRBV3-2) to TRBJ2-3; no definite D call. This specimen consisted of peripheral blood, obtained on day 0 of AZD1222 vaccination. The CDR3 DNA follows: TGTGCCAGCAGCCCCTTAGGGCCTAGAGTTCTCACAGATACGCAGTATTTT. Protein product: CASSPLGPRVLTDTQYF.